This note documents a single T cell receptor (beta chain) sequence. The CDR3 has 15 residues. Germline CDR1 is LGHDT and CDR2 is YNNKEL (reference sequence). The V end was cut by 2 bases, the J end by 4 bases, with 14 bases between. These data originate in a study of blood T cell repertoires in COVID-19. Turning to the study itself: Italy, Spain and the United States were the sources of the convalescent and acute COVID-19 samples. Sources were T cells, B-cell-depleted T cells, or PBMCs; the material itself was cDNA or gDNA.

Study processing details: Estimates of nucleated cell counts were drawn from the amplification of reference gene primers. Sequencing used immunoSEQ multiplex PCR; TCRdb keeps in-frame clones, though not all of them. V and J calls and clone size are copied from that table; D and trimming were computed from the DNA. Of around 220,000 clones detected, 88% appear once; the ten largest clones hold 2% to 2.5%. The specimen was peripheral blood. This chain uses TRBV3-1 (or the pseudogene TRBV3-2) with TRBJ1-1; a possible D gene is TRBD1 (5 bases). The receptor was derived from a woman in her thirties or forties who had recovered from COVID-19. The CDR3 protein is CASSQRRAPVTEAFF. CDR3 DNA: TGTGCCAGCAGCCAACGCAGGGCCCCGGTCACTGAAGCTTTCTTT.